This T cell receptor (beta chain) was observed in a study of blood T cells in healthy people across ages. As for this clonotype: Its antigen remains unknown.

The CDR3 runs 13 residues. Germline CDR1 is MNHEY and CDR2 is SVGAGI. V lost 5 bases and J 2 bases, leaving 10 bases between the germline ends. Total RNA extracted from each sample amounted to at least 5 micrograms. Study-wide points: Aged donors had fewer naive CD4+ cells and lower diversity than long-lived donors.

Alongside a J-beta primer mix, a sample-barcoded 5' primer served in a second PCR lasting about 7 to 12 cycles. TCRdb re-called the 5' RACE reads through MiXCR, storing one row per CDR3 protein. The table lists approximately 800,000 distinct CDR3 sequences, roughly 40% of them singletons, with about an eighth in the top ten. The receptor comes from a man younger than 30 in good health. The J gene is TRBJ2-7, the V gene TRBV6-5, with a tentative D call TRBD1 (5 bases). The sequencing sample was made of blood. CDR3 in amino acids: CASSRPGTYEQYF. The CDR3 coding sequence is TGTGCCAGCAGTCGCCCAGGGACCTACGAGCAGTACTTC.